This TCR beta chain was captured in a study of T cells in Graves' hyperthyroidism and ophthalmopathy. Each person with ophthalmopathy scored at least 3 on the Clinical Activity Score, reached NOSPECS grade 4 or higher, and had been ill under 3 months. Uncontrolled infection, other autoimmune disease, pregnancy or lactation disqualified patients from enrolment. V lost 1 base to trimming and J lost 4 bases; unmatched junction nucleotides: 4. In germline, CDR1 is SGHNT, CDR2 YYREEE (reference sequence). The CDR3 is 14 residues long. From RNA transcripts, TCR beta CDR3 regions were amplified. The TCR CDR3 first-round RT-PCR relied on the HTBI primer set. TCRdb called the multiplex PCR reads again in MiXCR, with one record for every CDR3 protein. This repertoire shows some 300,000 distinct CDR3 sequences, roughly 19% found once; its top ten account for approximately 37%. A few counts support this clonotype.

The source material was blood. The sequence was collected from a man aged 50 or older with Graves' ophthalmopathy. The chain carries TRBV5-4 and TRBJ2-5; TRBD2 matches at 7 bases. The CDR3 DNA follows: TGTGCCAGCAGCTTGATGGGAGGGCGAGAGACCCAGTACTTC. Amino acid sequence: CASSLMGGRETQYF.